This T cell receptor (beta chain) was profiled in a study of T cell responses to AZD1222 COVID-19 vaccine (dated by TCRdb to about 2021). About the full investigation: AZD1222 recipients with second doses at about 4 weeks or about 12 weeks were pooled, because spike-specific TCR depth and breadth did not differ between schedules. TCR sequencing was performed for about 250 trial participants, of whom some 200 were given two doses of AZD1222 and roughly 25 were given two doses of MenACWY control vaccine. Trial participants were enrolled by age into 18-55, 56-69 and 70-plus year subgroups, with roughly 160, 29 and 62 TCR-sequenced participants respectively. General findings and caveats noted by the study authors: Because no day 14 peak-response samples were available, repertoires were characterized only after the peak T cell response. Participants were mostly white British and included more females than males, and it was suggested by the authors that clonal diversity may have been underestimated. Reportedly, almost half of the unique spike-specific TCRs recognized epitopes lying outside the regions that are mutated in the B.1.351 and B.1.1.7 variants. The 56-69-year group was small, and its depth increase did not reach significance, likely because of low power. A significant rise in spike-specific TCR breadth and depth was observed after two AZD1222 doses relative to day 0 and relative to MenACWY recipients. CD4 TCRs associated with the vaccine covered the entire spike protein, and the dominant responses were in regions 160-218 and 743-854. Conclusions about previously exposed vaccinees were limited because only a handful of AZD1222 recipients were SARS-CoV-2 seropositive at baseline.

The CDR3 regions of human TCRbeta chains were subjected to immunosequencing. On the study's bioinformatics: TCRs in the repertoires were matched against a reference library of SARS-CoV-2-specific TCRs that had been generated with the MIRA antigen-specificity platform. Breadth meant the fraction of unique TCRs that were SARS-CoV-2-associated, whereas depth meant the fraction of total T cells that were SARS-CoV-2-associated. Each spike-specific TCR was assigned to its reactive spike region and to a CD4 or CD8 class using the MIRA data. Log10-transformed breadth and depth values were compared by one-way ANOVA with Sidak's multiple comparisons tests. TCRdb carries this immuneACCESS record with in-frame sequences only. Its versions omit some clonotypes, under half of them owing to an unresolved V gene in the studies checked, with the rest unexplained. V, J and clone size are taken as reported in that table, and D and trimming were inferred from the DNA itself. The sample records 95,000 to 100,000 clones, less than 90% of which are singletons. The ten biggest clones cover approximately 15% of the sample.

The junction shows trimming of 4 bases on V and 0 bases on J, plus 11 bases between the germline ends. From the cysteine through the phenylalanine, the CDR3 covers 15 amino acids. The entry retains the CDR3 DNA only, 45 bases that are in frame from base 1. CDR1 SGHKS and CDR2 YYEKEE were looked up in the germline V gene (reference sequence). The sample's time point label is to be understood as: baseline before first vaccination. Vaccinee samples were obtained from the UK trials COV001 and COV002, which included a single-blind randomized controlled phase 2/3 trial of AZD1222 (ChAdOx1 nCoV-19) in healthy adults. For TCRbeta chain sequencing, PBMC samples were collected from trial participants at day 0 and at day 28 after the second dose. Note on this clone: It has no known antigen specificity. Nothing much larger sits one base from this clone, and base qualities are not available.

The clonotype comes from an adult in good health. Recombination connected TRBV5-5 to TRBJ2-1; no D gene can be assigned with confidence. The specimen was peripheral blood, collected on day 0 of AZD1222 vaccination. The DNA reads TGTGCCAGCAGCCCTAGTCGGTCCTCCTACAATGAGCAGTTCTTC. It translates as CASSPSRSSYNEQFF.